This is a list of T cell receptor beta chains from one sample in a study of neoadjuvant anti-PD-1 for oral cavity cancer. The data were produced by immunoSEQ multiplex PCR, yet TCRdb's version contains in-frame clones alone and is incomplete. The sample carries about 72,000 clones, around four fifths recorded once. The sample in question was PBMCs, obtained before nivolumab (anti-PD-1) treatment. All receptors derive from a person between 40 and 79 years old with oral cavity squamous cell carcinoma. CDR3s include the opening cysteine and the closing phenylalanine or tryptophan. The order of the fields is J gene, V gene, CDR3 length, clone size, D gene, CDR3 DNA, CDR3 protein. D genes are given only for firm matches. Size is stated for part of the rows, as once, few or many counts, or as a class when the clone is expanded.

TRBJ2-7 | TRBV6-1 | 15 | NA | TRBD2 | TGTGCCAGCAGTACGCAGACTAGCGGCGCCTACGAGCAGTACTTC | CASSTQTSGAYEQYF
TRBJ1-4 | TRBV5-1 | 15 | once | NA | TGCGCCAGCTCCAGGGGCAGGGCCCTTAATGAAAAACTGTTTTTT | CASSRGRALNEKLFF
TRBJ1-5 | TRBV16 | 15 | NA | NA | TGTGCCAGCAGCCATTCCCGGGCCGACAATCAGCCCCAGCATTTT | CASSHSRADNQPQHF
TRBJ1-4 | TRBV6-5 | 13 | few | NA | TGTGCCAGTAATAAGGCAGGCCTTGAAAAACTGTTTTTT | CASNKAGLEKLFF
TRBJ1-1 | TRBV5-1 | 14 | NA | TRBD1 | TGCGCCAGCAGCTTTACAGGGGAGAACACTGAAGCTTTCTTT | CASSFTGENTEAFF
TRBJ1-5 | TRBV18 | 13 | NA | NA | TGTGCCAGCTCCCCGTATAGCAATCAGCCCCAGCATTTT | CASSPYSNQPQHF
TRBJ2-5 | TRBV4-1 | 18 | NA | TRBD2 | TGCGCCAGCAGCCAAGGTGGGCTAGCGGGAGGAAGGCAAGAGACCCAGTACTTC | CASSQGGLAGGRQETQYF
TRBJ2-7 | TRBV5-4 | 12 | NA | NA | TGTGCCAGCAGCTGGGGAAATTACGAGCAGTACTTC | CASSWGNYEQYF
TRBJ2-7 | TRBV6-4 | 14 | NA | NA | TGTGCCAGCAGCCTAGCGCCGAAGATGTACGAGCAGTACTTC | CASSLAPKMYEQYF
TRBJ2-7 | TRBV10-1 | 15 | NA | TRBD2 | TGCGCCAGCAGTGCTGCTGTAGCGGGAGGGTACGAGCAGTACTTC | CASSAAVAGGYEQYF